This T cell receptor beta chain appears in the sequencing data of a study of cytomegalovirus exposure and HLA in healthy donors. Study-wide context: Findings of an earlier analysis included over 95 million unique TCR beta sequences from 170 million or so T cells. Across a few hundred genotyped donors, 65% to 90% landed in the Caucasian-associated ancestry cluster.

60 Vbeta and 13 Jbeta primers were used in PCR. Profiled with immunoSEQ multiplex PCR; TCRdb holds only in-frame clones, not every one. The sample records 130,000 to 150,000 clones, roughly four fifths being singletons. Points on this clone: Its antigen is currently unknown.

Study-level results: When analyzed later, a missense DCLRE1C variant was found to be linked to TCR beta V- and J-gene trimming.

The sequenced material came from PBMCs. The sequence derives from a man aged 35 to 55 in good health and CMV-seropositive.

This CDR3 reads CSAQIGEQYF. The CDR3 DNA follows: TGCAGTGCCCAAATCGGCGAGCAGTACTTC. V gene TRBV20-1 combines with J gene TRBJ2-7; no clear D. The V end was cut by 6 bases, the J end by 6 bases, with 9 bases between. The CDR3 extends over 10 amino acids. Germline values: CDR1 DFQATT, CDR2 SNEGSKA (reference sequence).